Below, 26 T cell receptor beta chains from the same sample are listed, as sequenced in a study of T cells expressing NK-cell markers. TCRdb reprocessed the 5' RACE reads and reports one entry per CDR3 protein, with no DNA. This listing includes 200,000 to 300,000 distinct CDR3 sequences. Sequenced sample: blood T cells: a sorted CD56 or NKG2C T cell subset, CD4+ or CD8+ T cells, or bulk PBMC T cells (not recorded which). These receptors came from a woman aged 18-70 years in good health.

The chain is built from TRBV20-1 and TRBJ2-1. This CDR3 is built from 12 residues. Germline V CDR1 and CDR2: DFQATT, SNEGSKA (reference sequence). The CDR3 region is CSARDLVAEQFF.

The J gene is TRBJ2-3, the V gene TRBV24-1; the TRBD2 assignment by TCRdb is unverifiable without DNA. The germline gives CDR1 KGHDR, CDR2 SFDVKD. The CDR3 sequence is 13 residues long. CDR3 region: CAISGSSTDTQYF.

The V gene is TRBV27, the J gene TRBJ2-3; the TCRdb D gene call, TRBD1, has no DNA to confirm it. The CDR3 sequence is 18 residues long. Germline V CDR1 and CDR2: MNHEY, SMNVEV (reference sequence). The CDR3 sequence: CASSLSPPGPIGTDTQYF.

V gene TRBV29-1 combines with J gene TRBJ1-1; lacking DNA, the TRBD1 call made by TCRdb goes unchecked. Germline lookup yields CDR1 SQVTM and CDR2 ANQGSEA. The length of the CDR3 is 11 residues. The CDR3 sequence: CSVIGQSEAFF.

The chain uses TRBV6-4 and TRBJ2-1; TCRdb calls TRBD1, which cannot be checked without DNA. The CDR3 is 16 residues long. Germline V gene lookup returns CDR1 MRHNA and CDR2 SNTAGT. The CDR3: CASSDLLQGENNEQFF.

This chain joins TRBV5-1 and TRBJ2-1. The CDR3 is 15 amino acids. Germline CDR1 and CDR2: SGHRS and YFSETQ. CDR3 sequence: CASSLGGLTYNEQFF.

The chain joins TRBV24-1 to TRBJ2-1; TCRdb's D call of TRBD1 is untestable without DNA. This CDR3 has 16 amino acids. Germline assignment: CDR1 KGHDR and CDR2 SFDVKD. CDR3 loop: CATSDFGTQLGNEQFF.

The CDR3 reads CSASGVGAFNNQPQHF. This chain links TRBV20-1 with TRBJ1-5; with no DNA, the TCRdb D assignment of TRBD1 cannot be verified. The CDR3 extends over 16 amino acids. The V gene's germline CDR1 is DFQATT and CDR2 SNEGSKA (reference sequence).

The chain recombines TRBV18 with TRBJ1-4. Germline V lookup: CDR1 KGHSH, CDR2 LQKENI. This CDR3 has 14 amino acids. The CDR3 reads CASSHGSRNEKLFF.

The rearrangement joins TRBV28 to TRBJ1-1; as DNA is missing, the TRBD1 call by TCRdb cannot be tested. The CDR3 sequence is 12 residues long. The germline gives CDR1 MDHEN, CDR2 SYDVKM. The CDR3 loop is CASMGGYTEAFF.

The genes are TRBV7-2 and TRBJ1-2. This CDR3 comprises 13 residues. The germline V gene encodes CDR1 SGHTA and CDR2 FQGNSA. The CDR3 reads CASSLRVRDGYTF.

The chain employs TRBV7-2 and TRBJ2-1; TCRdb's assignment of TRBD1 cannot be checked, as there is no DNA. The CDR3 runs 15 residues. Germline CDR1 reads SGHTA; CDR2 reads FQGNSA. The CDR3: CASSTGTGIYNEQFF.

V is TRBV18 and J is TRBJ1-4; there is no DNA to check the TCRdb D call of TRBD1. The CDR3 has 13 amino acids. Germline lookup yields CDR1 KGHSH and CDR2 LQKENI. The CDR3 loop reads CASSPGGGEKLFF.

The chain carries TRBV18 and TRBJ2-5. CDR1 is KGHSH, CDR2 LQKENI, per germline. This CDR3 is 14 amino acids long. The CDR3: CASSPQGLEETQYF.

CDR3 in amino acids: CASSPRGTQRTGELFF. The chain uses TRBV28 and TRBJ2-2; TCRdb's D call of TRBD1 is untestable without DNA. From germline, CDR1 is MDHEN and CDR2 SYDVKM. This CDR3 is built from 16 residues.

The V gene is TRBV7-2, the J gene TRBJ2-3; without DNA, the TCRdb call of TRBD2 cannot be checked. Germline-derived CDR1 and CDR2 are SGHTA and FQGNSA. The CDR3 sequence is 16 residues long. The CDR3 sequence: CASSKGGGTYTDTQYF.

This chain joins TRBV6-2 or TRBV6-3 and TRBJ2-5; TCRdb's assignment of TRBD2 cannot be checked, as there is no DNA. There are 14 residues in the CDR3. Germline loops: CDR1 MNHEY, CDR2 SVGEGT. The CDR3 region is CASSLREFKETQYF.

The chain has TRBV6-1 and TRBJ1-2. This CDR3 has 15 residues. Germline lookup yields CDR1 MNHNS and CDR2 SASEGT. The CDR3 spells CASSSRGGLNYGYTF.

J is TRBJ2-1 and V is TRBV10-2; TCRdb names TRBD2, which stays unverified in the absence of DNA. This CDR3 contains 13 residues. Germline CDR1 and CDR2: WSHSY and SAAADI. The CDR3 sequence is CASSNSGRGEQFF.

The genes are TRBV29-1 and TRBJ1-2. The CDR3 spans 15 residues. CDR1 and CDR2 from the germline V gene are SQVTM and ANQGSEA. The CDR3 here is CSVDRSGGRFRGYTF.

The chain has TRBV7-2 and TRBJ1-1; TCRdb's D gene call, TRBD1, goes unchecked for lack of DNA. Looked up from germline, CDR1 is SGHTA and CDR2 is FQGNSA. The CDR3 runs to 15 residues. The CDR3 reads CASSARTGSGTEAFF.

The V call is TRBV20-1, the J call TRBJ2-3; the TCRdb D gene call, TRBD2, has no DNA to confirm it. Germline V gene lookup returns CDR1 DFQATT and CDR2 SNEGSKA (reference sequence). CDR3 length equals 15 residues. The CDR3: CSATVRVAGADTQYF.

The V and J genes are TRBV29-1 and TRBJ2-2; TCRdb's D call, TRBD1, is unchecked because there is no DNA. Germline CDR1 is SQVTM and CDR2 is ANQGSEA. CDR3 length: 13 amino acids. The CDR3 sequence: CSVRDRNTGELFF.

The CDR3 region is CSVEVKNIQYF. V gene TRBV29-1 combines with J gene TRBJ2-4. Germline CDR1 SQVTM, CDR2 ANQGSEA. This CDR3 is 11 amino acids long. The whole variable domain, remainder taken from reference TRBV29-1 and TRBJ2-4, is SAVISQKPSRDICQRGTSLTIQCQVDSQVTMMFWYRQQPGQSLTLIATANQGSEATYESGFVIDKFPISRPNLTFSTLTVSNMSPEDSSIYLCSVEVKNIQYFGAGTRLSVL.

This chain uses TRBV27 with TRBJ2-1; the D gene TCRdb calls, TRBD1, cannot be checked with no DNA. The germline CDR1 and CDR2 sequences are MNHEY and SMNVEV (reference sequence). CDR3 length: 12 residues. The CDR3 sequence is CASTTGVGEQFF.

The V and J genes are TRBV2 and TRBJ2-2; the TRBD1 assignment by TCRdb is unverifiable without DNA. This CDR3 has 16 residues. CDR1 is SNHLY, CDR2 FYNNEI, per germline. CDR3 region: CASSATDRGLIGELFF.